This TCR beta chain is from a study of T cell clones after liver transplantation. Sequencing used immunoSEQ multiplex PCR; TCRdb keeps in-frame clones, though not all of them. This sample has fewer than 85,000 clones, with approximately 82% found just once. Germline CDR1 is SGHNT and CDR2 is YYREEE (reference sequence). Trimming left V 4 bases short and J 5 bases short, with 17 bases between. The CDR3 is 15 amino acids. J is TRBJ2-3 and V is TRBV5-4, with D possibly called TRBD1 or TRBD2 (5 bases each). The specimen comprised CD4+ T cells from blood, sampled at the 22-month timepoint. The receptor's source is a human patient who received a liver transplant. A share of the T cells may be of graft donor origin. The CDR3 spells CASSPDPGGIDTQYF. The CDR3 region has the DNA TGTGCCAGCAGCCCAGACCCTGGGGGAATAGATACGCAGTATTTT.